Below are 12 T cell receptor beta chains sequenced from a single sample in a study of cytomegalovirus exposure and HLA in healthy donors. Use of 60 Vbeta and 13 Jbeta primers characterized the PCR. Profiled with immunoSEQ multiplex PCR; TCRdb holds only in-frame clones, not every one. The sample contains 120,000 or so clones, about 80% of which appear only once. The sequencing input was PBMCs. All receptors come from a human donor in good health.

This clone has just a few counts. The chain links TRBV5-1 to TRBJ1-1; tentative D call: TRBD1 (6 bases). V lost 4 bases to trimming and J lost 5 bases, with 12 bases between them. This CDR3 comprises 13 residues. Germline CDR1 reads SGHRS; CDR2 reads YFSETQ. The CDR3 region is CASSGVTGTEAFF. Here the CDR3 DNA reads TGCGCCAGCAGCGGAGTTACAGGGACTGAAGCTTTCTTT.

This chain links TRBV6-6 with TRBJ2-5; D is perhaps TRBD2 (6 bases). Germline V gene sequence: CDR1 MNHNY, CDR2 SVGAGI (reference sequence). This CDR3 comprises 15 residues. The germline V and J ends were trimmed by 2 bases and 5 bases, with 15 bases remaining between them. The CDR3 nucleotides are TGTGCCAGCAGTTACCCCGGGGTGGCGGGGGAGACCCAGTACTTC. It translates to CASSYPGVAGETQYF.

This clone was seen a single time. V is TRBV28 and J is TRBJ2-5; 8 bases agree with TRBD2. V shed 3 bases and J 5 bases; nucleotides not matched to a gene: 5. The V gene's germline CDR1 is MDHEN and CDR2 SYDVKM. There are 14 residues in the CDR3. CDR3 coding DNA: TGTGCCAGCAGTTTCCGGGAGGGGCTCGAGACCCAGTACTTC. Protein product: CASSFREGLETQYF.

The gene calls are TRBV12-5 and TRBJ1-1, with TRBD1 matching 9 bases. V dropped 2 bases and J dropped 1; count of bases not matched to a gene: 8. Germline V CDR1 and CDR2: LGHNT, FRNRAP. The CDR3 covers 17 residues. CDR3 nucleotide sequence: TGTGCTAGTGGTTTGCCAACGTCGGGACAGGGGAACACTGAAGCTTTCTTT. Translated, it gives CASGLPTSGQGNTEAFF.

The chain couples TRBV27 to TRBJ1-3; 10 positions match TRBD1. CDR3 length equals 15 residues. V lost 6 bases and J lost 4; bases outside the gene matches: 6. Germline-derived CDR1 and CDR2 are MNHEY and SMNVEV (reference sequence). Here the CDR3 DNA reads TGTGCCAGCAGGGAGACAGGGGGCACGGGAAACACCATATATTTT. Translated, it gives CASRETGGTGNTIYF.

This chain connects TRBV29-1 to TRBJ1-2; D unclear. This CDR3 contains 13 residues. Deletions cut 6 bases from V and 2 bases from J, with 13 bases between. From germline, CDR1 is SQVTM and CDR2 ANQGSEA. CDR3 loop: CSVRGSGNYGYTF. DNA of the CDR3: TGCAGCGTGAGAGGATCGGGAAACTATGGCTACACCTTC.

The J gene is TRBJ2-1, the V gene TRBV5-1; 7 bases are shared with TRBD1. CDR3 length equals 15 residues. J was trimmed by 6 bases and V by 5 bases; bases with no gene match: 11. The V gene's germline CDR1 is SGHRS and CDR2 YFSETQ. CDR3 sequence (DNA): TGCGCCAGCAGTCCTAGGACAGGCGGTCTCAATGAGCAGTTCTTC. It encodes CASSPRTGGLNEQFF. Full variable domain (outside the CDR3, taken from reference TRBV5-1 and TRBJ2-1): KAGVTQTPRYLIKTRGQQVTLSCSPISGHRSVSWYQQTPGQGLQFLFEYFSETQRNKGNFPGRFSGRQFSNSRSEMNVSTLELGDSALYLCASSPRTGGLNEQFFGPGTRLTVL.

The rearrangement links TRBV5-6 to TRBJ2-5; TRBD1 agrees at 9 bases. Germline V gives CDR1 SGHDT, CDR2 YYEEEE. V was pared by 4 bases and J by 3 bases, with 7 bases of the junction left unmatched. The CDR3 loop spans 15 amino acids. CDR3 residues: CASSPDRGIEETQYF. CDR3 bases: TGTGCCAGCAGCCCCGACAGGGGGATCGAAGAGACCCAGTACTTC.

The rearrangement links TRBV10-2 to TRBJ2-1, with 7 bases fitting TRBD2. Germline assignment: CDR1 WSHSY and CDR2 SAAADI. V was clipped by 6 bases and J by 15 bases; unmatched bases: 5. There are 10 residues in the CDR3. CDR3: CASRGRDAFF. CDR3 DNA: TGCGCCAGCAGGGGGAGGGACGCGTTCTTC.

CDR3 in DNA: TGTGCCAGCAGCCTTACCCGTGGGGGGAGCTCCTACAATGAGCAGTTCTTC. Amino acid sequence: CASSLTRGGSSYNEQFF. The chain joins TRBV9 to TRBJ2-1; the D gene is possibly TRBD2 (6 bases). The germline V gene has CDR1 SGDLS and CDR2 YYNGEE. The CDR3 loop spans 17 amino acids. V was clipped by 4 bases and J by 0 bases, with 17 bases between them.

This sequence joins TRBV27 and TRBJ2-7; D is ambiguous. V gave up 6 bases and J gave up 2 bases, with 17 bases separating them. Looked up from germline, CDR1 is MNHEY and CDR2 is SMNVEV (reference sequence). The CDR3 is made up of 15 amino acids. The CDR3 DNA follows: TGTGCCAGCAGAATAACCCTGACACCGACCTACGAGCAGTACTTC. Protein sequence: CASRITLTPTYEQYF.

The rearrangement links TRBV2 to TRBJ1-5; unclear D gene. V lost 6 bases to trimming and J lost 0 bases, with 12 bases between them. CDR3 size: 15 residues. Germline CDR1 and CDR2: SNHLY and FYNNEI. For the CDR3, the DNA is TGTGCCAGCAGGGGCCAGGTCAATAGCAATCAGCCCCAGCATTTT. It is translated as CASRGQVNSNQPQHF.